This T cell receptor (beta chain) was recovered during a study of human T cells and chemical hapten exposure. Study background: Diphenylcyclopropenone, dosed weekly to the scalp, was given to patients throughout the roughly 24-week study.

Time point given: pre-sensitization, week 0. Treatment: therapeutic diphenylcyclopropenone sensitization with weekly scalp DPC. Sequencing started from total RNA isolated from unfractionated whole blood. In TCRdb, the RACE reads were re-called with MiXCR into one record per CDR3 protein. The repertoire holds approximately 50,000 distinct CDR3 sequences, approximately 9.7% seen once, with roughly 9% in the top ten. This material consisted of whole blood, taken in connection with sensitization to the hapten diphenylcyclopropenone (DPC). This clonotype originated in a woman under 40 with alopecia areata. Some clones in this sample may be carry-over from other donors' samples.

The CDR3 loop is CASSSGPSSDTQYF. The DNA of the CDR3 is TGTGCCAGCAGCTCCGGGCCTAGTTCGGATACGCAGTATTTT. V usage is TRBV7-9 and J usage is TRBJ2-3; D unclear. The germline CDR1 and CDR2 sequences are SEHNR and FQNEAQ (reference sequence). The CDR3 spans 14 residues. The germline V and J ends were trimmed by 4 bases and 6 bases, with 14 bases remaining between them.